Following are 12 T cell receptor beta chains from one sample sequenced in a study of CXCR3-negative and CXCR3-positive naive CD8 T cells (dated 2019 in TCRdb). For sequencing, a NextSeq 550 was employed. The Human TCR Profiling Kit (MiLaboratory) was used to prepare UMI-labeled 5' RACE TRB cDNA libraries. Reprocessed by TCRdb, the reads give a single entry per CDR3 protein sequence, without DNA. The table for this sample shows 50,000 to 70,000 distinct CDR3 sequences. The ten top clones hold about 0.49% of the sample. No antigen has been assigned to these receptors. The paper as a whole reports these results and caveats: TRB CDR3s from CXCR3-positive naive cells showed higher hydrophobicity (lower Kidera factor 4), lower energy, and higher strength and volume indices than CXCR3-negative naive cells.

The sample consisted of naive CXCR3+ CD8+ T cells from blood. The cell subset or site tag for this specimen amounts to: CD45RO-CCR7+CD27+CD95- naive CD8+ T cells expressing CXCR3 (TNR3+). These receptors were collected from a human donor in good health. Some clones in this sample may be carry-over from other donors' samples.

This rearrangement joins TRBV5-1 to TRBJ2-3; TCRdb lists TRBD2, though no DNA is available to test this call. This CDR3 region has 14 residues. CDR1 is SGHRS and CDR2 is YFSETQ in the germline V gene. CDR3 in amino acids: CASSLEVGVGTQYF.

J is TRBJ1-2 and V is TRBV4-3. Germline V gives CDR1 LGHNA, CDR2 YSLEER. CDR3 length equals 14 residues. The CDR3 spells CASSQDGEGYGYTF.

The CDR3 sequence is CASSYHINYEQYF. The chain employs TRBV12-3 or TRBV12-4 and TRBJ2-7. This CDR3 region has 13 residues.

Here the CDR3 reads CASSQMPDSHEQYF. The V gene is TRBV4-2, the J gene TRBJ2-7; TCRdb's D call, TRBD1, is unchecked because there is no DNA. Germline loops: CDR1 LGHNA, CDR2 YNFKEQ. The CDR3 has 14 amino acids.

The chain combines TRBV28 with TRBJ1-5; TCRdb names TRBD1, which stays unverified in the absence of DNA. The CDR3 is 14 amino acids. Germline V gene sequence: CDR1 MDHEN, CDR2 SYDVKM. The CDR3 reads CASSWGQGLEPQHF.

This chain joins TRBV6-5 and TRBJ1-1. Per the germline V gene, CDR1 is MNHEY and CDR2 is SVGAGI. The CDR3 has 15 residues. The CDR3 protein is CASSYSTDLNTEAFF.

The CDR3 is CASSPPGETQYF. V gene TRBV5-5 combines with J gene TRBJ2-5; lacking DNA, the TRBD1 call made by TCRdb goes unchecked. The germline V gene has CDR1 SGHKS and CDR2 YYEKEE (reference sequence). The CDR3 length is 12 residues.

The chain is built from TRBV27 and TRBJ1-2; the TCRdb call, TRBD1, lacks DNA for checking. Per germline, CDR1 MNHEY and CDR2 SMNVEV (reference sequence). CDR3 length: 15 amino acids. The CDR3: CASSPGPGGVYGYTF.

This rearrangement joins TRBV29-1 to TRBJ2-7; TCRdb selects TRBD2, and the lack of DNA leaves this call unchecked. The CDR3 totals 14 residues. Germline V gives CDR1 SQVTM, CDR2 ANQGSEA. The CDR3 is CSVAFGSDSYEQYF.

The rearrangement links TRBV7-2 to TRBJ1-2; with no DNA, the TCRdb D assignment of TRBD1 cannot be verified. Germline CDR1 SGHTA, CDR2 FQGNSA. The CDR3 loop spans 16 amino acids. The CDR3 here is CASSLGLGGSAFDYTF.

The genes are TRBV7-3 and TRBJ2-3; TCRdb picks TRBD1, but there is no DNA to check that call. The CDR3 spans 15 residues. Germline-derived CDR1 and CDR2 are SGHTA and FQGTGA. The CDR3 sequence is CASSLWAVSTDTQYF.

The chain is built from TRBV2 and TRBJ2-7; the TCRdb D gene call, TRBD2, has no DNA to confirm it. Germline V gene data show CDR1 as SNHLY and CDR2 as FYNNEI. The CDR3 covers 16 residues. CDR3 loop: CASSEGGGVLGYEQYF. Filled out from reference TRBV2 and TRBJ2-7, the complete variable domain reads EPEVTQTPSHQVTQMGQEVILRCVPISNHLYFYWYRQILGQKVEFLVSFYNNEISEKSEIFDDQFSVERPDGSNFTLKIRSTKLEDSAMYFCASSEGGGVLGYEQYFGPGTRLTVT.